What follows describes a single TCR beta chain. This clone has just one count. Its target antigen remains unknown. Per-base quality was not reported, and no clone a single base away is much larger than it. TCR libraries were generated with the immunoSEQ multiplex PCR assay, using TCR-beta and/or TCR-alpha/delta assays for each sample. The amplified TCR libraries were sequenced on the Illumina high-throughput platform. As for the authors' bioinformatics: Clustering and dimensionality reduction relied on pairwise TCRdist distances among GMM-specific receptors from T cells that were either sorted ex vivo or expanded in vitro. The score assigned to each clinical repertoire was mean NN-distance, meaning the average TCRdist to the nearest 10% of tetramer-positive reference sequences. GEM TCR motif frequency was calculated as the fraction of unique TCRs that matched known GEM sequences in V/J usage and CDR3 length. Active tuberculosis was classified by linear discriminant analysis with leave-one-out cross-validation, implemented in scikit-learn. The source is immuneACCESS, and TCRdb retained only in-frame sequences with V and J called. Part of the clones is not carried over; for the studies checked, unresolved V genes explain less than half of this, and the remainder is unexplained. D and trimming come from the DNA, and the V and J calls and clone size come from that table. The sample has 30,000 to 35,000 clones on record, about 90% of them singletons. In total, the top ten clones hold approximately 7% of the sample.

The source of the sample is a study of T cells in tuberculosis (dated by TCRdb to 2017 to 2018). At the level of the whole study: In the study, CD1B tetramers and high-throughput TCR immunosequencing were combined to characterize T cells specific for the mycobacterial lipid antigen glucose monomycolate (GMM). PBMC from patients with active tuberculosis were archived either before the start of standard anti-tuberculosis treatment or within 7 days of starting that treatment. A South African clinical cohort compared IGRA-negative adolescents, IGRA-positive adolescents with latent tuberculosis and adults with active tuberculosis, ten per group. Summary of the overall study and its limitations: Clinical samples were selected based on which cryopreserved specimens were available, and the active tuberculosis cases were adults whereas the controls were adolescents. With the diverse GMM-specific repertoire as input, a classifier achieved 85% to 90% accuracy (AUROC 0.90), whereas GEM motif frequencies as input gave around 70% accuracy. The smaller NN-distances in active tuberculosis patients were driven in part by shorter CDR3-alpha lengths, while the difference seen for TCR-beta was not statistically significant. Active tuberculosis TCR-alpha repertoires showed smaller mean NN-distances to GMM-specific TCRs than IGRA-negative controls, suggesting clonal expansion of these TCRs.

This specimen's time point label, interpreted: new active TB diagnosis, blood taken before or within 7 days of starting treatment. Patients with active tuberculosis were defined as newly diagnosed, HIV-seronegative South African adults aged 18 years or older. Confirmation of active tuberculosis was obtained by positive sputum smear microscopy and/or positive M. tuberculosis culture. Unsorted cryopreserved PBMC were immunosequenced, covering on average approximately 96,000 T cells per clinical donor. The germline V end is reduced by 0 bases and the J end by 4 bases; junction bases left unmatched: 6. From the cysteine through the phenylalanine, the CDR3 covers 16 amino acids. CDR3 DNA only is kept here, 48 bases in frame from base 1. The germline V gene (reference sequence) gives CDR1 as GTSNPN and CDR2 as SVGIG.

The sample here was PBMCs, taken at tuberculosis diagnosis. The source of this sequence is an adult with tuberculosis. Some clones in this sample may be carry-over from other donors' samples. The V gene is TRBV30 and the J gene is TRBJ1-4; 9 central nucleotides agree with TRBD1. The CDR3 corresponds to CAWSVRWGQGNEKLFF. The sequenced DNA: TGTGCCTGGAGTGTACGTTGGGGACAGGGTAATGAAAAACTGTTTTTT.